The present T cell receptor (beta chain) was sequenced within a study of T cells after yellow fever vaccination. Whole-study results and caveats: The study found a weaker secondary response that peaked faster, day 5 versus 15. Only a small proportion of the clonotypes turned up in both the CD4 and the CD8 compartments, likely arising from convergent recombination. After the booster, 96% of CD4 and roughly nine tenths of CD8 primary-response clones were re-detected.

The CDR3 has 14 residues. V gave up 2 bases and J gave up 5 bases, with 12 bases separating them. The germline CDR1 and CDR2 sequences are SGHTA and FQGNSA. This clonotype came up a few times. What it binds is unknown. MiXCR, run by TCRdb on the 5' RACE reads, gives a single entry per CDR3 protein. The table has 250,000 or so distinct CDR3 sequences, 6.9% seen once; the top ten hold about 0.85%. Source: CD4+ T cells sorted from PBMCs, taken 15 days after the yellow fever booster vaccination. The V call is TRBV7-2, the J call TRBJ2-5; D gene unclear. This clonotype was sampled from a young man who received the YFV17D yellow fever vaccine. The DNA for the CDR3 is TGTGCCAGCAGCTTATTATTGGTTTCGGAGACCCAGTACTTC. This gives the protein CASSLLLVSETQYF. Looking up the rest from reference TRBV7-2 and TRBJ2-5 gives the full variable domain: GAGVSQSPSNKVTEKGKDVELRCDPISGHTALYWYRQSLGQGLEFLIYFQGNSAPDKSGLPSDRFSAERTGGSVSTLTIQRTQQEDSAVYLCASSLLLVSETQYFGPGTRLLVL.